What follows are 19 T cell receptor beta chains derived from one specimen sequenced in a study of blood T cell repertoires in COVID-19. Profiling relied on immunoSEQ multiplex PCR, and the TCRdb table lists in-frame clones only, not all of them. The sample includes 50,000 or so clones, roughly nine tenths of them seen just once. Material: peripheral blood. The source of these receptors is a human donor in a cohort sampled during active COVID-19.

The sample holds one count of this clone. This chain joins TRBV28 and TRBJ1-4; 12 nucleotides align to TRBD1. V lost 6 bases and J lost 6; bases outside the gene matches: 11. Germline V gene lookup returns CDR1 MDHEN and CDR2 SYDVKM. This CDR3 is 17 amino acids long. CDR3 nucleotide sequence: TGTGCCAGCAGCTTGGGACAGGGGGCGGACTTAGATGAAAAACTGTTTTTT. This codes for CASSLGQGADLDEKLFF.

This chain joins TRBV18 and TRBJ1-3, with a tentative D call TRBD1 (6 bases). The CDR3 covers 14 residues. V was shortened by 2 bases and J by 4 bases, with 9 bases between the two germline ends. Per germline, CDR1 KGHSH and CDR2 LQKENI. CDR3 protein: CASSPGGAGNTIYF. The CDR3 coding sequence is TGTGCCAGCTCACCAGGGGGCGCCGGAAACACCATATATTTT.

This chain joins TRBV19 and TRBJ2-3, with D perhaps TRBD2 (5 bases). Germline V gene lookup returns CDR1 LNHDA and CDR2 SQIVND (reference sequence). V was clipped by 4 bases and J by 0 bases, with 11 bases between them. The CDR3 sequence is 15 residues long. The CDR3 DNA reads as TGTGCCAGTAGTAAGCGGACTCCTAGCACAGATACGCAGTATTTT. It is translated as CASSKRTPSTDTQYF.

V usage is TRBV4-3 and J usage is TRBJ2-1, with TRBD2 as a possible D gene (5 bases). CDR3 size: 16 residues. V lost 0 bases and J lost 7, with 16 bases in between. The germline V gene has CDR1 LGHNA and CDR2 YSLEER. For the CDR3, the DNA is TGCGCCAGCAGCCAAGACACCGGGCCCCGGGGTAATGAGCAGTTCTTC. Protein: CASSQDTGPRGNEQFF.

This chain uses TRBV4-3 with TRBJ1-1, with 7 bases fitting TRBD1. The CDR3 covers 13 residues. Germline V gene data show CDR1 as LGHNA and CDR2 as YSLEER. The J segment lost 5 bases and the V segment lost 5 bases, leaving 5 bases of the junction unmatched. The CDR3 protein is CASSDRDGTEAFF. As DNA, the CDR3 is TGCGCCAGCAGCGACAGGGACGGTACTGAAGCTTTCTTT.

The chain couples TRBV29-1 to TRBJ1-4; D is possibly TRBD1 (5 bases). The CDR3 covers 13 residues. CDR1 and CDR2 from the germline V gene are SQVTM and ANQGSEA. V dropped 7 bases and J dropped 5 bases, with 14 bases sitting between them. The CDR3 DNA reads TGCAGCGCTCAGTGGGGGGGGAATGAAAAACTGTTTTTT. It codes for CSAQWGGNEKLFF.

This chain connects TRBV30 to TRBJ2-5; D perhaps matches TRBD2 (5 bases). In germline, CDR1 is GTSNPN, CDR2 SVGIG (reference sequence). CDR3 length: 12 amino acids. Deletions cut 2 bases from V and 5 bases from J, with 9 bases between. The CDR3 spells CAWSRKRETQYF. The CDR3 DNA is TGTGCCTGGAGTCGGAAGCGGGAGACCCAGTACTTC. Full variable domain (outside the CDR3, taken from reference TRBV30 and TRBJ2-5): SQTIHQWPATLVQPVGSPLSLECTVEGTSNPNLYWYRQAAGRGLQLLFYSVGIGQISSEVPQNLSASRPQDRQFILSSKKLLLSDSGFYLCAWSRKRETQYFGPGTRLLVL.

V gene TRBV9 combines with J gene TRBJ2-1; possibly TRBD1 for D (5 bases). The CDR3 loop spans 17 amino acids. V was clipped by 2 bases and J by 0 bases, with 15 bases between them. CDR1 SGDLS and CDR2 YYNGEE come from the germline V gene. CDR3 amino acids: CASSVSLQDPSYNEQFF. The CDR3 coding sequence is TGTGCCAGCAGCGTCTCCTTACAGGACCCCTCCTACAATGAGCAGTTCTTC.

The rearrangement links TRBV18 to TRBJ2-2; D call uncertain. The germline gives CDR1 KGHSH, CDR2 LQKENI. This CDR3 has 14 residues. Trimming removed 0 bases from V and 4 bases from J, with 6 bases in between. CDR3 residues: CASSPPTGTGELFF. The CDR3 DNA is TGTGCCAGCTCACCACCTACGGGCACCGGGGAGCTGTTTTTT.

The chain links TRBV6-9 to TRBJ2-3, with D perhaps TRBD2 (7 bases). V was cut by 10 bases and J by 8 bases, with 19 bases left in between. Germline V CDR1 and CDR2: MNHGY, SVAAGI. CDR3 size: 13 residues. The DNA for the CDR3 is TGTGCCACCCTGGGGGGGCCCCTTGGTACGCAGTATTTT. Translated: CATLGGPLGTQYF.

The chain is built from TRBV5-1 and TRBJ2-7, with D perhaps matching TRBD2 (7 bases). The CDR3 sequence is 15 residues long. V was shortened by 2 bases and J by 1 base, with 13 bases between the two germline ends. From germline, CDR1 is SGHRS and CDR2 YFSETQ. In DNA form, the CDR3 reads TGCGCCAGCAGCTTAGGCCGGGGGGCTTCCTACGAGCAGTACTTC. It is translated as CASSLGRGASYEQYF.

This chain links TRBV11-1 with TRBJ1-2; 7 bases match TRBD1. The germline V gene encodes CDR1 SGHAT and CDR2 FQDESV (reference sequence). The CDR3 has 14 residues. The V gene end was trimmed by 7 bases and the J gene end by 2 bases; junction bases not matched to a gene: 7. CDR3 in amino acids: CASTETGYNYGYTF. The CDR3 DNA follows: TGTGCCAGCACCGAGACAGGGTACAACTATGGCTACACCTTC.

The chain joins TRBV12-3 or TRBV12-4 to TRBJ2-1; a possible D gene is TRBD2 (6 bases). V was trimmed by 6 bases and J by 10 bases, leaving 13 bases between them. This CDR3 comprises 12 residues. The DNA of the CDR3 is TGTGCCAGCAGACCTCAACGGGGGGAGCAGTTCTTC. This gives the protein CASRPQRGEQFF.

This chain connects TRBV3-1 (or the pseudogene TRBV3-2) to TRBJ2-7; a weak D match, TRBD1 (5 bases). The CDR3 runs 13 residues. Germline CDR1 is LGHDT and CDR2 is YNNKEL (reference sequence). Trimming pared 4 bases from V and 5 bases from J, leaving 12 bases between. The CDR3 here is CASSRQGANEQYF. The CDR3 DNA sequence: TGTGCCAGCAGCCGTCAGGGTGCCAACGAGCAGTACTTC.

J is TRBJ2-5 and V is TRBV25-1, with D possibly TRBD1 on 5 matching bases. The germline V and J ends were trimmed by 7 bases and 5 bases, with 11 bases remaining between them. The CDR3 sequence is 12 residues long. CDR1 and CDR2 from the germline V gene are MGHDK and SYGVNS. CDR3 DNA: TGTGCCAGCACTCAGGGCTCGGAGACCCAGTACTTC. It is translated as CASTQGSETQYF.

V and J are TRBV2 and TRBJ2-7, with D tentatively TRBD1 (5 bases). CDR3 length: 13 residues. Between the trimmed V and J ends, which lost 7 bases and 5 bases, there was a span of 15 bases. Germline CDR1 reads SNHLY; CDR2 reads FYNNEI. CDR3 sequence (DNA): TGTGCCAGCAATCCCCGACAGTACAACGAGCAGTACTTC. The encoded protein is CASNPRQYNEQYF.

V usage is TRBV12-3 or TRBV12-4 and J usage is TRBJ1-5; 7 positions agree with TRBD1. The CDR3 has 13 residues. The junction had 3 bases not matched to a gene; V was cut back by 6 bases and J by 4 bases. CDR3 in amino acids: CASSLTGNQPQHF. Here the CDR3 DNA reads TGTGCCAGCAGCCTGACAGGGAATCAGCCCCAGCATTTT.

V is TRBV6-1 and J is TRBJ2-7; TRBD1 agrees at 9 bases. Per the germline V gene, CDR1 is MNHNS and CDR2 is SASEGT. This CDR3 has 14 residues. J gave up 4 bases and V 3 bases, and 4 bases lay outside the gene matches. In DNA form, the CDR3 reads TGTGCCAGCAGTGAGGGACAGGGTTCGTACGAGCAGTACTTC. This translates into CASSEGQGSYEQYF.

This rearrangement joins TRBV7-9 to TRBJ1-2; D call uncertain. The CDR3 runs to 15 residues. The germline V and J ends were trimmed by 1 base and 1 base, with 10 bases remaining between them. The germline CDR1 and CDR2 sequences are SEHNR and FQNEAQ (reference sequence). This chain's CDR3 is CASSLEGGGNYGYTF. The CDR3 DNA sequence: TGTGCCAGCAGCTTAGAGGGCGGAGGTAACTATGGCTACACCTTC.